The sequence of this T cell receptor beta chain was determined in a study of identical twins (dated by TCRdb to about 2016). Some background on the complete study: TCR alpha and beta repertoires from monozygotic twins, unrelated adults of various ages and cord blood were deep-sequenced to test whether fetal clonotypes persist. To rule out contamination, replicate twin experiments were performed at different times with different library preparation protocols.

Library construction relied on 5' RACE. The listed sequencing device is Illumina HiSeq 2000. Template switching introduced a universal primer binding site; the final cDNA contained a unique molecular identifier, enabling accurate counting of TCR cDNA molecules. Specific primers in the conserved constant-segment region were used to synthesize first-strand cDNA for the TCR alpha and beta chains. To control for contamination, each cDNA library was double barcoded with a SMART-Mk sample barcode plus Illumina barcodes. TruSeq adapter sequences along with Illumina sample barcodes were introduced in two successive PCR steps. The TCR alpha and beta cDNA libraries were sequenced on the Illumina HiSeq platform using custom primers. Concerning the study's data processing: MiGEC processed the raw reads to extract unique molecular identifiers, while MiXCR was used to determine the CDR3 positions. For each individual, recombination models were inferred using an EM algorithm with the repgenHMM and IGoR tools. The analysis of shared clonotypes was done with the tcR package in R, with sharing normalized by the product of cloneset sizes. To study raw recombination free of thymic and clonal selection effects, out-of-frame nonproductive sequences were analyzed. TCRdb reprocessing: public reads trimmed at Q25 with fastp, clones called with MiXCR, in-frame beta chains kept. Here each entry gathers all rows of one CDR3 protein and keeps the most common genes and DNA. For this entry, the V and J calls and clone size follow TCRdb and not the study's own pipeline. The sample table shows more than 400,000 distinct CDR3 sequences, and about 15% are seen once. The ten largest make up roughly 0.42% of the sample.

CDR1 and CDR2 are read off the germline V gene as ENHRY and SYGVKD. V lost 7 bases and J lost 4 bases, and the count of bases not matched to a germline gene is 6. Spanning cysteine to phenylalanine, the CDR3 consists of 14 amino acids. Of all the DNA, just the CDR3 is kept, 42 bases in frame from base 1. Summary of the overall study and its limitations: Excess twin sharing in beta out-of-frame sequences was weaker because fewer shared sequences lowered the signal-to-noise ratio. Because the same donors could not be followed over many years, the conclusions depended on cross-sectional statistical analysis. Out-of-frame TCR alpha sharing in monozygotic twins was systematically underestimated by recombination models, whereas sharing between unrelated individuals was in agreement with the recombination models. Abundant cord blood beta clonotypes had fewer insertions, young adult naive repertoires showed a similar but weaker trend, and memory repertoires showed no such trend. Invariant T cells such as MAIT and iNKT could partly confound zero-insertion analyses, although diverse VJ usage argued against such confounding for most clonotypes. Compared with coincidental sharing between unrelated individuals, an excess of low generation-probability sequences was observed among out-of-frame TCR alpha sequences shared between twins.

Only healthy Caucasian donors were included. The twin cohort consisted of three pairs of female monozygotic twins, all aged 18 to 29 years. Positive isolation kits from Invitrogen were used to isolate CD4+ and CD8+ T cell populations. This clonotype was counted between two and nine times. Its target antigen remains unknown. Base quality data are lacking; no much larger clone is found one base away. These data also featured in a second study, about yellow fever vaccine responses in identical twins. Taken from the second paper: The authors reported that the T cell response to vaccination in identical twins appeared partly convergent and partly personalized. In identical twins, the study followed T cell clones that responded to the vaccine with precision.

The receptor comes from a woman between 18 and 29 years old in good health. The source material was CD4+ T cells sorted from blood. The V gene is TRBV10-3 and the J gene is TRBJ2-1; 8 bases in the middle match TRBD2. The CDR3 here reads CAIKSTSAYNEQFF. The sequenced DNA is TGTGCCATCAAATCGACTAGCGCTTACAATGAGCAGTTCTTC.